Described below is a single T cell receptor (beta chain) sequence and its context. Authors' analysis steps: Reference gene primer amplification gave estimated nucleated cell counts. TCRdb keeps only in-frame clones here, not all; method: immunoSEQ multiplex PCR. For V, J and clone size, that table is used; D and trimming come from the DNA. This table holds about 98,000 clones, around 82% found once. This entry is derived from a study of blood T cell repertoires in COVID-19. Across the whole study: Samples came from the United States, Italy and Spain, spanning acute and convalescent COVID-19. The cDNA or gDNA used as material had been derived from T cells, B-cell-depleted T cells, or PBMCs.

V gave up 3 bases and J gave up 9 bases, with 9 bases separating them. Germline V gives CDR1 SGHVS, CDR2 FNYEAQ. The CDR3 has 13 amino acids. This receptor was taken from a man in his 70s with active or convalescent COVID-19. The V call is TRBV7-6, the J call TRBJ1-6; maybe TRBD1 (5 bases). Sample: peripheral blood. The CDR3 coding sequence is TGTGCCAGCAGCTTGGGGGGAACTTCACCCCTCCACTTT. Protein: CASSLGGTSPLHF.